This T cell receptor (beta chain) was retrieved from a study of blood T cell repertoires in COVID-19. Looking at the study overall: Acute-phase and convalescent COVID-19 samples originated in the United States, Italy and Spain. Sources were T cells, B-cell-depleted T cells, or PBMCs; the material itself was cDNA or gDNA.

Under the authors' procedure: The authors estimated nucleated cell counts from reference gene primer amplification. Method: immunoSEQ multiplex PCR; TCRdb's copy keeps in-frame clones and lacks some. V, J and clone size are taken as reported in that table, and D and trimming were inferred from the DNA itself. The table shows approximately 160,000 clones, with around four fifths occurring only once. V was shortened by 10 bases and J by 1 base, with 14 bases between the two germline ends. The CDR3 spans 14 residues. CDR1 and CDR2 from the germline V gene are KGHSH and LQKENI. This chain connects TRBV18 to TRBJ1-5; TRBD1 might be the D (5 bases). This TCR derives from a human donor in a cohort sampled during active COVID-19. Sequencing used peripheral blood. In DNA, the CDR3 is TGTGCCACCCGACAGTTCGACAGCAATCAGCCCCAGCATTTT. Protein product: CATRQFDSNQPQHF. The whole variable domain, filled in from reference TRBV18 and TRBJ1-5, reads NAGVMQNPRHLVRRRGQEARLRCSPMKGHSHVYWYRQLPEEGLKFMVYLQKENIIDESGMPKERFSAEFPKEGPSILRIQQVVRGDSAAYFCATRQFDSNQPQHFGDGTRLSIL.